The present T cell receptor beta chain was sequenced within a study of early T cells in non-severe SARS-CoV-2 infection. Study summary: Unsorted whole blood bulk RNA was sequenced, with unpaired chains. Whole-study results and caveats: Matches to VDJdb favored anti-spike CD8 responses and missed private and CD4 specificities.

Turning to this clonotype: The antigen is undetermined.

V lost 2 bases to trimming and J lost 6 bases, with 5 bases between them. The CDR3 totals 12 residues. Germline lookup yields CDR1 DFQATT and CDR2 SNEGSKA (reference sequence). Unique molecular identifiers were affixed to single, distinct cDNA molecules. In TCRdb, the 5' RACE reads were re-called with MiXCR into one record per CDR3 protein. The sample shows 80,000 to 100,000 distinct CDR3 sequences, around 15% of them seen only once. The receptor comes from an adult who was a healthcare worker with PCR-confirmed SARS-CoV-2 infection or an uninfected control (not recorded which). The sample comprised whole blood. The chain links TRBV20-1 to TRBJ1-6; no firm D call. As DNA, the CDR3 is TGCAGTGCTAGAACCCTTAATTCACCCCTCCACTTT. Residues: CSARTLNSPLHF.